This T cell receptor (beta chain) was observed in a study of OX40 agonist ivuxolimab in advanced cancers. Study-level background: Age averaged around 60 years (range roughly 23 to 79), and 82.7% were male. Whole-study results and caveats: At 0.1 to 3.0 mg/kg and by week 6, CD4+ and CD8+ T cells in the blood had expanded clonally. Antigen targets of the expanded peripheral T cells went undetermined.

Looked up from germline, CDR1 is MDHEN and CDR2 is SYDVKM. The CDR3 loop spans 16 amino acids. V gave up 3 bases and J gave up 4 bases; unmatched junction bases: 10. The table lists this clone with a few counts. Its antigen is as yet unknown. Sequenced by immunoSEQ multiplex PCR; TCRdb stores in-frame clones only, minus some. Of 82,000 or so clones listed, roughly 90% are singletons. The sample in question was CD4+ or CD8+ T cells sorted from blood, obtained in a trial of the OX40 agonist ivuxolimab. The gene calls are TRBV28 and TRBJ2-7, with 9 bases lining up with TRBD1. This TCR came from an adult with an advanced solid tumor such as melanoma, head and neck, liver or kidney cancer. The CDR3 DNA reads TGTGCCAGCAGTTTCGCTGGGACAGGGCGACCTTACGAGCAGTACTTC. This sequence encodes CASSFAGTGRPYEQYF.